The 2 T cell receptor beta chains listed next were all sequenced from one sample in a study of cytotoxic CD8 clonotypes in ibrutinib-treated CLL. Only in-frame clones appear in the TCRdb table, and some are missing; sequencing was by immunoSEQ multiplex PCR. Here the sample spans fewer than 400,000 clones, about 64% being singletons. The source was PBMCs, collected after 36 months of ibrutinib treatment. The source of these receptors is a human donor with chronic lymphocytic leukemia.

Turning to this clone: The same CDR3 arises from other DNA sequences in this sample as well. This chain joins TRBV27 and TRBJ1-5; D unclear. V was shortened by 4 bases and J by 4 bases, with 11 bases between the two germline ends. Germline V gene data show CDR1 as MNHEY and CDR2 as SMNVEV (reference sequence). CDR3 length equals 14 residues. The CDR3 protein is CASSSRGSNQPQHF. CDR3 nucleotides: TGTGCCAGCAGTTCACGGGGATCAAATCAGCCCCAGCATTTT.

The chain recombines TRBV19 with TRBJ2-7; D not certain. Trimming removed 6 bases from V and 0 bases from J, with 15 bases in between. This CDR3 is built from 15 residues. The germline gives CDR1 LNHDA, CDR2 SQIVND (reference sequence). Here the CDR3 DNA reads TGTGCCAGTAGCATGTGGGGTGACCCCTCCTACGAGCAGTACTTC. It encodes CASSMWGDPSYEQYF.